This T cell receptor beta chain was documented in a study of T cell repertoires in cytomegalovirus infection. Study at large: Recently identified HLA-C-restricted CMV epitopes were used, and well-studied HLA-B-restricted CMV epitopes were used as well. Public TCR beta signatures marked donors with CMV infection and the matching HLA.

Overall study findings and caveats: The response measured ex vivo was dominated by TCR beta clonotypes (HLA-C-restricted and CMV-specific).

This CDR3 spans 17 amino acids. CDR1 is KGHSH and CDR2 is LQKENI in the germline V gene. A note on this clonotype: Its target is not known. Germline is not matched at one junction end, which may reflect a read error.

Using its own MiXCR run on the reads, TCRdb lists one record per CDR3 protein. Of roughly 730,000 distinct CDR3 sequences detected, around 30% appear once; the ten largest clones hold about 20%. The J gene is TRBJ1-4, the V gene TRBV18; 7 bases are shared with TRBD1. The origin of this receptor is a human donor in good health (CMV status not recorded). Some clones in this sample may be carry-over from other donors' samples. The sample here was cultured PBMCs, taken from culture after CMV antigen stimulation. Written as DNA, the CDR3 is TGTGCCGGCTCACCGGAGGTGCAGGGGGCAACTAATGAAAAACTGTTTTTT. It translates to CAGSPEVQGATNEKLFF.